This TCR beta chain was identified during a study of PD-L1 blockade in urothelial cancer. This clone was counted between two and nine times. Generated by immunoSEQ multiplex PCR, the TCRdb table keeps only in-frame clones and is missing some. The sample yields 50,000 or so clones, about 82% seen once. Described time point: pretreatment peripheral blood. The receptor's source is a man aged 60 to 75 with urothelial cancer. This material consisted of PBMCs, taken around atezolizumab (anti-PD-L1) treatment.

CDR3 in DNA: TGTGCCAGCTCGCCCCGGACAGGTACCCCCTACGAGCAGTACTTC. Encoded protein: CASSPRTGTPYEQYF. J is TRBJ2-7 and V is TRBV18, with TRBD1 matching 7 bases. Germline trimming cut 6 bases from V and 2 bases from J; bases unmatched to any gene: 10. The germline V gene has CDR1 KGHSH and CDR2 LQKENI. The CDR3 sequence is 15 residues long.